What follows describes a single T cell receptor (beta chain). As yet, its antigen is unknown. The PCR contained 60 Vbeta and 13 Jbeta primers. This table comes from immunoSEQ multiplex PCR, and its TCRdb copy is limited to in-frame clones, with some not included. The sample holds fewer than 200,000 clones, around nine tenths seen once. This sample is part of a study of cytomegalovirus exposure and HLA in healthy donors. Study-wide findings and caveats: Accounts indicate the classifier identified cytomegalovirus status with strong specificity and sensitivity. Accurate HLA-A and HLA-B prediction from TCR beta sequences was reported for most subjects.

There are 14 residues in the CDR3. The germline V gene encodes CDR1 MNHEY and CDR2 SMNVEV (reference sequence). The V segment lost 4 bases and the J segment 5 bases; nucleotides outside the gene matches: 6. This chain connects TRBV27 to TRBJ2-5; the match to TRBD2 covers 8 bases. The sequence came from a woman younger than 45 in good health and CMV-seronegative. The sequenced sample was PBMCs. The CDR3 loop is CASSYTGGPETQYF. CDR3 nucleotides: TGTGCCAGCAGTTACACGGGGGGGCCGGAGACCCAGTACTTC.